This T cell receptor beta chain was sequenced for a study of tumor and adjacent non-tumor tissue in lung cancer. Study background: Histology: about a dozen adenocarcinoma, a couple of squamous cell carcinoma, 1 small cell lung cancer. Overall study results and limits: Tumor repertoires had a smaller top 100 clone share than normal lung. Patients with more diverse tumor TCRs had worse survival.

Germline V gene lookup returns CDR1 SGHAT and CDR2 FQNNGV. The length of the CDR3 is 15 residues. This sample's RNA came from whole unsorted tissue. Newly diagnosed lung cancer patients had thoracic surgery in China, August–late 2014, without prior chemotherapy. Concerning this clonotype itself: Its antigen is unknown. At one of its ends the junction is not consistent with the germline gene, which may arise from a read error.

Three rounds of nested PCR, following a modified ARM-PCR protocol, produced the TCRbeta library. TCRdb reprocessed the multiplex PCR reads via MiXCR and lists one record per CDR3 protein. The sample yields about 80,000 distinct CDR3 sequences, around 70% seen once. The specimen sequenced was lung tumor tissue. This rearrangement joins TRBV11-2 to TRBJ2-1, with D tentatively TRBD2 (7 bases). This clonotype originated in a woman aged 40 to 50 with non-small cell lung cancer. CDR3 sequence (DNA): TGTGCTAGCAGCCCACTAGGGGGGGCCTACAATGAGCAGTTCTTC. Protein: CASSPLGGAYNEQFF.